Given below is one T cell receptor beta chain in context. The assay was immunoSEQ multiplex PCR, and TCRdb's table has in-frame clones only and misses some. The sample yields about 160,000 clones, about 90% seen once. The source of the sample is a study of T cell responses to AZD1222 COVID-19 vaccine. CDR3 size: 14 residues. CDR1 is SGDLS, CDR2 YYNGEE, per germline. The trim removed 1 base at V and 8 bases at J, leaving 3 bases unmatched. Sequenced material: peripheral blood, taken on day 0 of MenACWY control vaccination. The V call is TRBV9, the J call TRBJ1-6, with 7 bases matching TRBD1. The TCR originated in an adult in good health. CDR3 sequence reads: CASSVTGADSPLHF. CDR3 in DNA: TGTGCCAGCAGCGTAACAGGGGCGGATTCACCCCTCCACTTT.